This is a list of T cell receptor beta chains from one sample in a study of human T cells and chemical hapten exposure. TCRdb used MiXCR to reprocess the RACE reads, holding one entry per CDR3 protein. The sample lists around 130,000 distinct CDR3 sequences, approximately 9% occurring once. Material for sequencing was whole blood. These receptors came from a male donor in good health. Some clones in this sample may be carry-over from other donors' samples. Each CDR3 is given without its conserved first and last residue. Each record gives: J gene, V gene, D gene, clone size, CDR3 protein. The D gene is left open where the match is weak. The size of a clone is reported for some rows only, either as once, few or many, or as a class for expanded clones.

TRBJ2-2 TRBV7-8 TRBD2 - ASSPRTSNTGELF
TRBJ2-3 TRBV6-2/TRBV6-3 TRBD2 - ASSRSGGLDTQY
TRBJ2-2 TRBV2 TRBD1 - ASRDPGQGAVGELF
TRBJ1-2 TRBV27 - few ASSYGRGEGYT
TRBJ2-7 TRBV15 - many ATSRLQGSEQY
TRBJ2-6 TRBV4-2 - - VSSQISLSPSGANVLT
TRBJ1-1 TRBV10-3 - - AISESNVEGWTNTEAF
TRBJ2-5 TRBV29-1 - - STWHLQETQY
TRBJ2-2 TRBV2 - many ASTPKIGLSGELF
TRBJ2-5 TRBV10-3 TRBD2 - AISESAASGTETQY